A selection of T cell receptor beta chains follows, all from one sample in a study of CD8+CD57+ T cells in acquired aplastic anemia. MiXCR was run by TCRdb on the reads, yielding one entry per CDR3 protein. The sample lists approximately 190,000 distinct CDR3 sequences; approximately 48% were seen once. Sample: sorted CD4+, CD8+, or CD8+CD57+ T cells (not recorded which) from PBMCs. The receptors shown here come from a human donor with aplastic anemia. CDR3s include the opening cysteine and the closing phenylalanine or tryptophan.

TRBJ2-7,TRBV5-1,CASSLFLEGNEQYF
TRBJ2-3,TRBV30,CAWSTGNTDTQYF
TRBJ2-3,TRBV11-2,CVSSRTGGTDTQYF
TRBJ2-3,TRBV29-1,CSVEKTSPDTQYF
TRBJ1-4,TRBV19,CASSHGGQGINEKLFF
TRBJ2-3,TRBV7-8,CASSLVWASTDTQYF
TRBJ1-2,TRBV2,CASSETPRGGYTF
TRBJ1-5,TRBV29-1,CRPGTGGQPQHF
TRBJ2-1,TRBV5-1,CASSLGLAVRSNNEQFF
TRBJ2-7,TRBV2,CASSPTGGNINEQYF
TRBJ2-7,TRBV7-2,CASSPRNRALEQYF
TRBJ1-1,TRBV29-1,CSVLLRDVGTEAFF
TRBJ2-3,TRBV20-1,CSFTSGVTDTQYF
TRBJ2-3,TRBV7-3,CASSLAATSTDPQYF
TRBJ2-3,TRBV9,CASSVGASDVHTQYF
TRBJ2-5,TRBV7-2,CASSRTSGEGETQYF
TRBJ1-4,TRBV10-3,CATRGQGGINEKLFF
TRBJ2-1,TRBV24-1,CATSGRDRNNEQFF
TRBJ2-5,TRBV5-1,CASSSRQGSGETQYF
TRBJ1-6,TRBV7-9,CASSSTGNGSPLHF
TRBJ2-7,TRBV5-5,CASSFSGNTYEQYF
TRBJ1-2,TRBV2,CASSGGMANYGYTF
TRBJ2-1,TRBV15,CATSKDRGRNEQFF
TRBJ1-5,TRBV19,CASSFQGKPQHF
TRBJ2-3,TRBV20-1,CSARPGPASDTQYF
TRBJ2-2,TRBV5-4,CASTSGGPGELFF
TRBJ2-7,TRBV19,CASSIGQGAIYEQYF
TRBJ1-4,TRBV29-1,CSVGPGQSEKLFF
TRBJ2-1,TRBV5-1,CASSFLAGDGNEQFF
TRBJ1-3,TRBV29-1,CSVGNSGNTIYF
TRBJ2-5,TRBV20-1,CSARRGGRGWETQYF
TRBJ2-1,TRBV12-3/TRBV12-4,CASTLPPRGTQTSYNEQFF
TRBJ1-2,TRBV19,CASSKGLSYGYTF
TRBJ2-1,TRBV3-1,CASSRTSGNEQFF
TRBJ2-5,TRBV12-3/TRBV12-4,CASSFKTSGRGGPQETQYF
TRBJ2-2,TRBV10-1,CASTHPWCLYGGELFF
TRBJ2-1,TRBV20-1,CRARLRNNEQFF
TRBJ2-3,TRBV10-3,CAISERGGLDTQYF
TRBJ1-6,TRBV12-3/TRBV12-4,CASSLSGQGDSPLHF
TRBJ2-3,TRBV7-8,CASSSGPTDTQYF
TRBJ2-1,TRBV20-1,CSAPRLAGSYNEQFF
TRBJ1-5,TRBV24-1,CATSEARGTYSNQPQHF
TRBJ1-6,TRBV6-4,CASSDHGTGNSPLHF
TRBJ2-1,TRBV3-1,CASSQLSGSGGQFF
TRBJ2-7,TRBV29-1,CSVTRGGEQYF
TRBJ1-2,TRBV24-1,CATTSVRRGPNYGYTF